These 3 T cell receptor beta chains originate from one sample sequenced in a study of control samples from healthy donors and cancer patients. Produced via immunoSEQ multiplex PCR; TCRdb's table is partial and in-frame only. The sample lists approximately 150,000 clones; about 94% were seen once. The sequencing input was PBMCs. These receptors all stem from a man in his sixties with colorectal cancer.

The gene calls are TRBV9 and TRBJ1-2, with D possibly matching TRBD1 (6 bases). Trimming pared 4 bases from V and 8 bases from J, leaving 18 bases between. In germline, CDR1 is SGDLS, CDR2 YYNGEE. The CDR3 has 14 residues. This chain's CDR3 is CASSPNLDSKGYTF. The CDR3 coding sequence is TGTGCCAGCAGCCCCAACCTGGACAGTAAAGGCTACACCTTC. Full variable domain (missing parts from reference TRBV9 and TRBJ1-2): DSGVTQTPKHLITATGQRVTLRCSPRSGDLSVYWYQQSLDQGLQFLIQYYNGEERAKGNILERFSAQQFPDLHSELNLSSLELGDSALYFCASSPNLDSKGYTFGSGTRLTVV.

V and J are TRBV21-1 and TRBJ1-3; no check of the table's D call, TRBD1, against the DNA was made. TRBV21-1 is shown as a pseudogene. The CDR3 consists of 17 residues. CDR3 in DNA: TGTGCCAGCAGCTCGCCGACAGGGAAGAGCTCTGGAAACACCATATATTTT. It codes for CASSSPTGKSSGNTIYF.

The gene calls are TRBV18 and TRBJ2-7; 7 bases are shared with TRBD1. V lost 1 base to trimming and J lost 3 bases; unmatched junction nucleotides: 3. Germline V CDR1 and CDR2: KGHSH, LQKENI. This CDR3 spans 14 amino acids. In nucleotides, the CDR3 is TGTGCCAGCTCACCACAGGGGGCCTACTACGAGCAGTACTTC. It translates to CASSPQGAYYEQYF.